One sample yielded the 3 T cell receptor beta chains listed below, sequenced in a study of human T cells and chemical hapten exposure. TCRdb re-called the RACE reads with MiXCR, one entry per CDR3 protein. This sample carries about 110,000 distinct CDR3 sequences, about 12% of them seen once, and the ten largest clones take 1.5% to 2%. This sample's time point: pre-sensitization, week 0. Treatment given: therapeutic diphenylcyclopropenone sensitization with weekly scalp DPC. Here the sequenced sample was whole blood, taken in connection with sensitization to the hapten diphenylcyclopropenone (DPC). The receptors stem from a woman aged 45-65 years with alopecia areata. Some clones in this sample may be carry-over from other donors' samples.

Only a few counts were recorded for this clonotype. This rearrangement joins TRBV7-9 to TRBJ2-2; 9 bases fit TRBD2. CDR3 length: 16 residues. The ends lost 4 bases at V and 6 bases at J; junction bases unmatched: 9. The germline CDR1 and CDR2 sequences are SEHNR and FQNEAQ (reference sequence). The CDR3 sequence: CASSSAGGPLAGELFF. The CDR3 DNA reads as TGTGCCAGCAGCTCCGCGGGAGGGCCTTTAGCCGGGGAGCTGTTTTTT. Full variable domain (outside the CDR3, taken from reference TRBV7-9 and TRBJ2-2): DTGVSQNPRHKITKRGQNVTFRCDPISEHNRLYWYRQTLGQGPEFLTYFQNEAQLEKSRLLSDRFSAERPKGSFSTLEIQRTEQGDSAMYLCASSSAGGPLAGELFFGEGSRLTVL.

The gene calls are TRBV2 and TRBJ2-3; D call uncertain. The CDR3 is 16 residues long. V gave up 4 bases and J gave up 3 bases, with 17 bases separating them. Per the germline V gene, CDR1 is SNHLY and CDR2 is FYNNEI. The DNA for the CDR3 is TGTGCCAGCAGTGGGTTTGGACGGATGAGGACAGATACGCAGTATTTT. It translates to CASSGFGRMRTDTQYF.

The gene calls are TRBV2 and TRBJ2-5, with 11 bases identical to TRBD2. Germline trimming cut 8 bases from V and 3 bases from J; bases unmatched to any gene: 2. The germline CDR1 and CDR2 sequences are SNHLY and FYNNEI. The CDR3 loop spans 13 amino acids. CDR3 loop: CASELAGEETQYF. The CDR3 region has the DNA TGTGCCAGCGAACTAGCGGGAGAAGAGACCCAGTACTTC. The whole variable domain, remainder taken from reference TRBV2 and TRBJ2-5, is EPEVTQTPSHQVTQMGQEVILRCVPISNHLYFYWYRQILGQKVEFLVSFYNNEISEKSEIFDDQFSVERPDGSNFTLKIRSTKLEDSAMYFCASELAGEETQYFGPGTRLLVL.